This TCR beta chain was captured in a study of blood T cell repertoires in COVID-19. Under the authors' procedure: Cell counts per sample came from amplifying reference gene primers. Clones were sequenced by immunoSEQ multiplex PCR, and TCRdb holds only the in-frame ones, with some missing. The V and J calls and clone size are taken from that table; D and trimming were inferred from the DNA. The profile shows some 100,000 clones, roughly 80% of them singletons. The sample was peripheral blood. This TCR came from a man aged 65-85 years with active or convalescent COVID-19.

The CDR3 sequence: CASSPDRGRDTQYF. Written as DNA, the CDR3 is TGCGCCAGCAGCCCCGACAGGGGCCGGGATACGCAGTATTTT. The chain combines TRBV4-1 with TRBJ2-3; 8 nucleotides agree with TRBD1. V lost 4 bases and J lost 6; bases outside the gene matches: 6. The germline V gene has CDR1 MGHRA and CDR2 YSYEKL. The CDR3 totals 14 residues.